This entry concerns a single TCR beta chain. Its target is unknown. The data belong to a study of cytomegalovirus exposure and HLA in healthy donors. The study's findings and limits: A later analysis linked a missense variant in DCLRE1C to the trimming of TCR beta V and J genes. Most of the TCR beta V segments (in an earlier analysis) were productive either about 87% or about 30% of the time. Generally TCR sequences proved uncommon, though certain public TCRs appeared in numerous donors.

CDR3 length equals 16 residues. J lost 5 bases, V lost 2 bases, and 6 bases had no gene match. The germline CDR1 and CDR2 sequences are SGHRS and YFSETQ. PCR used 60 Vbeta primers and 13 Jbeta primers. Using immunoSEQ multiplex PCR, the repertoire was profiled, and TCRdb retains in-frame clones only, with some absent. The profile shows hundreds of thousands of clones, 65% to 85% of them singletons. The TCR was taken from a boy younger than 10 in good health and CMV-seronegative. The V and J genes are TRBV5-1 and TRBJ2-3; the match to TRBD2 covers 12 bases. The sequenced sample was PBMCs. DNA for the CDR3: TGCGCCAGCAGCTTCCGACTAGCGGGAGTAGGAGATACGCAGTATTTT. Its protein product is CASSFRLAGVGDTQYF.